This T cell receptor beta chain emerged from a study of molecular identifiers for immune sequencing clone quantification. Sequencing libraries of naive CD8 cells derived from roughly 20,000 to 1,000,000 sorted cells with 10%, 30% or 50% RNA. Sorting was used to obtain naive CD8 T cells (CD8+CD4-CCR7+CD45RA+). Whole-study results and caveats: Clones with over 20 RNA copies captured over 98% of effector molecules but under 1% of naive ones.

Regarding this clonotype: Its antigen remains unknown.

TCRdb reprocessed the PCR reads with MiXCR, giving one entry per CDR3 protein. The table lists about 98,000 distinct CDR3 sequences, 35% of them singletons. This CDR3 is built from 16 residues. The germline V and J ends were trimmed by 0 bases and 1 base, with 12 bases remaining between them. The germline V gene encodes CDR1 MNHEY and CDR2 SVGAGI. This chain uses TRBV6-5 with TRBJ1-1; D remains unclear. The sequenced material came from naive CD8+ T cells from blood, with Jurkat cell RNA spiked in. Subset of the sample: FACS-sorted CD8+CD4-CCR7+CD45RA+ naive T cells. The clonotype was recovered from a human donor in good health. Some libraries in this study had Jurkat cell RNA spiked in. CDR3 amino acids: CASSYSSPGRNTEAFF. The CDR3 DNA reads as TGTGCCAGCAGTTACTCGAGTCCGGGGAGGAACACTGAAGCTTTCTTT.